A selection of T cell receptor beta chains follows, all from one sample in a study of a mutant IDH1 vaccine in newly diagnosed glioma. These receptors have no identified antigens. Clones were sequenced by immunoSEQ multiplex PCR, and TCRdb holds only the in-frame ones, with some missing. The data show approximately 79,000 clones, with 75% to 90% seen just once and 0.75% to 0.95% held by the top ten. Here the sequenced sample was PBMCs, taken from a glioma patient whose treatment included an IDH1 peptide vaccine. The receptors shown here come from a woman aged 50 to 60 with glioma. The CDR3 runs from the conserved cysteine through the conserved F or W. Each record gives: D gene, CDR3 length, clone size, J gene, V gene, CDR3 DNA, CDR3 protein. D genes are given only for firm matches. Rows may omit the clone size; those that give it use once, few, many or a size class.

D gene: TRBD2
CDR3 length: 16
clone size: few
J gene: TRBJ2-1
V gene: TRBV19
CDR3 DNA: TGTGCCAGTAGTATTAACCTAGCGGGAGGGGCCAATGAGCAGTTCTTC
CDR3 protein: CASSINLAGGANEQFF

D gene: TRBD1
CDR3 length: 15
clone size: -
J gene: TRBJ2-1
V gene: TRBV5-6
CDR3 DNA: TGTGCCAGCAGCTTGCTTGGGACAGACTACAATGAGCAGTTCTTC
CDR3 protein: CASSLLGTDYNEQFF

D gene: TRBD2
CDR3 length: 16
clone size: -
J gene: TRBJ2-3
V gene: TRBV9
CDR3 DNA: TGTGCCAGCAGCGCCCGGACTAGCGGGAGAACAGATACGCAGTATTTT
CDR3 protein: CASSARTSGRTDTQYF

D gene: TRBD2
CDR3 length: 15
clone size: -
J gene: TRBJ2-5
V gene: TRBV28
CDR3 DNA: TGTGCCAGCAGTTCCGGGACTAGCTCGCGTGAGACCCAGTACTTC
CDR3 protein: CASSSGTSSRETQYF

D gene: -
CDR3 length: 15
clone size: -
J gene: TRBJ1-2
V gene: TRBV5-6
CDR3 DNA: TGTGCCAGCAGCTTGTTTCAGGGTCTTGAGGGTGGCTACACCTTC
CDR3 protein: CASSLFQGLEGGYTF

D gene: -
CDR3 length: 15
clone size: -
J gene: TRBJ2-2
V gene: TRBV27
CDR3 DNA: TGTGCCAGCAAGCCTAGCGCCCCGAGCACCGGGGAGCTGTTTTTT
CDR3 protein: CASKPSAPSTGELFF

D gene: -
CDR3 length: 15
clone size: -
J gene: TRBJ2-1
V gene: TRBV27
CDR3 DNA: TGTGCCAGCAGTTTCGGCCTCGGGGGAGGCAATGAGCAGTTCTTC
CDR3 protein: CASSFGLGGGNEQFF

D gene: TRBD2
CDR3 length: 14
clone size: -
J gene: TRBJ2-3
V gene: TRBV5-1
CDR3 DNA: TGCGCCAGCAGCTTGGGCGAGCGGGATGGTACGCAGTATTTT
CDR3 protein: CASSLGERDGTQYF

D gene: -
CDR3 length: 14
clone size: -
J gene: TRBJ1-2
V gene: TRBV10-3
CDR3 DNA: TGTGCCATCGCTCAAGGCACGGCGGGCTATGGCTACACCTTC
CDR3 protein: CAIAQGTAGYGYTF

D gene: TRBD2
CDR3 length: 15
clone size: -
J gene: TRBJ2-7
V gene: TRBV28
CDR3 DNA: TGTGCCAGCAGTTCTAGCGGGAGGGCCTTCGACGAGCAGTACTTC
CDR3 protein: CASSSSGRAFDEQYF

D gene: -
CDR3 length: 15
clone size: -
J gene: TRBJ2-7
V gene: TRBV7-3
CDR3 DNA: TGTGCCAGCAGCCGATTTTTTGGCCGGGAGAACGAGCAGTACTTC
CDR3 protein: CASSRFFGRENEQYF

D gene: -
CDR3 length: 10
clone size: -
J gene: TRBJ2-1
V gene: TRBV7-9
CDR3 DNA: TGTGCCAGCGGTCCGACTCAGCAGTTCTTC
CDR3 protein: CASGPTQQFF

D gene: -
CDR3 length: 11
clone size: -
J gene: TRBJ2-7
V gene: TRBV7-2
CDR3 DNA: TGTGCCAGCAGCTTATCCGCGGTGCAGTACTTC
CDR3 protein: CASSLSAVQYF

D gene: TRBD1
CDR3 length: 14
clone size: -
J gene: TRBJ2-7
V gene: TRBV28
CDR3 DNA: TGTGCCAGCAGGCCGGGACAGCTTACCTACGAGCAGTACTTC
CDR3 protein: CASRPGQLTYEQYF

D gene: TRBD1
CDR3 length: 15
clone size: -
J gene: TRBJ1-4
V gene: TRBV9
CDR3 DNA: TGTGCCAGCAGCCCCGGGGACAGGGCAGGTGAAAAACTGTTTTTT
CDR3 protein: CASSPGDRAGEKLFF

D gene: -
CDR3 length: 15
clone size: -
J gene: TRBJ1-1
V gene: TRBV28
CDR3 DNA: TGTGCCAGCAGTTCCGCAGGGGAACCGAACACTGAAGCTTTCTTT
CDR3 protein: CASSSAGEPNTEAFF

D gene: -
CDR3 length: 14
clone size: -
J gene: TRBJ2-3
V gene: TRBV28
CDR3 DNA: TGTGCCAGCAGTGCGCCACCTTCAGGGAGTACGCAGTATTTT
CDR3 protein: CASSAPPSGSTQYF

D gene: -
CDR3 length: 13
clone size: -
J gene: TRBJ2-7
V gene: TRBV6-5
CDR3 DNA: TGTGCCAGCAGTTACGGGGGAACCTCCGAGCAGTACTTC
CDR3 protein: CASSYGGTSEQYF

D gene: -
CDR3 length: 14
clone size: -
J gene: TRBJ2-7
V gene: TRBV5-1
CDR3 DNA: TGCGCCAGCAGCTTGGGGGCCGGAGGGCACGAGCAGTACTTC
CDR3 protein: CASSLGAGGHEQYF

D gene: TRBD2
CDR3 length: 17
clone size: -
J gene: TRBJ2-1
V gene: TRBV7-9
CDR3 DNA: TGTGCCAGCAGCTTAGAAGGAGGAAGCGGGAGCTACGATGAGCAGTTCTTC
CDR3 protein: CASSLEGGSGSYDEQFF

D gene: -
CDR3 length: 12
clone size: -
J gene: TRBJ1-4
V gene: TRBV11-2
CDR3 DNA: TGTGCCAGCAGCTTAGATCGAGGGGAACTGTTTTTT
CDR3 protein: CASSLDRGELFF

D gene: TRBD1
CDR3 length: 15
clone size: -
J gene: TRBJ2-7
V gene: TRBV7-9
CDR3 DNA: TGTGCCAGCAGCTCCCCCGGGACAGAAGCCTACGAGCAGTACTTC
CDR3 protein: CASSSPGTEAYEQYF

D gene: TRBD2
CDR3 length: 17
clone size: -
J gene: TRBJ2-1
V gene: TRBV27
CDR3 DNA: TGTGCCAGCAGTATCAATCTAGCGGGAGGCTCCTACAATGAGCAGTTCTTC
CDR3 protein: CASSINLAGGSYNEQFF

D gene: TRBD2
CDR3 length: 15
clone size: -
J gene: TRBJ2-1
V gene: TRBV18
CDR3 DNA: TGTGCCAGCTCACCCCTAGCGGGAGTTTTTGATGAGCAGTTCTTC
CDR3 protein: CASSPLAGVFDEQFF

D gene: TRBD1
CDR3 length: 14
clone size: -
J gene: TRBJ2-1
V gene: TRBV28
CDR3 DNA: TGTGCCAGCAGGGGAGAGGGGGCTAGGGTTGAGCAGTTCTTC
CDR3 protein: CASRGEGARVEQFF

D gene: -
CDR3 length: 11
clone size: -
J gene: TRBJ1-1
V gene: TRBV11-2
CDR3 DNA: TGTGCCAGCAGCCGGAACACTGAAGCTTTCTTT
CDR3 protein: CASSRNTEAFF

D gene: TRBD2
CDR3 length: 18
clone size: -
J gene: TRBJ2-7
V gene: TRBV7-6
CDR3 DNA: TGTGCCAGCAGCTTAGCCTCTTTCGCGAGCGGGAGTACCTACGAGCAGTACTTC
CDR3 protein: CASSLASFASGSTYEQYF

D gene: TRBD1
CDR3 length: 14
clone size: -
J gene: TRBJ1-6
V gene: TRBV7-9
CDR3 DNA: TGTGCCAGCAGCCAGGGACAGGGAAATTCACCCCTCCACTTT
CDR3 protein: CASSQGQGNSPLHF

D gene: -
CDR3 length: 13
clone size: -
J gene: TRBJ1-1
V gene: TRBV2
CDR3 DNA: TGTGCCAGCAGAGAAATTATGAACACTGAAGCTTTCTTT
CDR3 protein: CASREIMNTEAFF

D gene: -
CDR3 length: 14
clone size: -
J gene: TRBJ1-2
V gene: TRBV29-1
CDR3 DNA: TGCAGCGCTTCGGGACGGCTCTTCCCCTATGGCTACACCTTC
CDR3 protein: CSASGRLFPYGYTF

D gene: -
CDR3 length: 15
clone size: -
J gene: TRBJ1-2
V gene: TRBV27
CDR3 DNA: TGTGCCAGCAGTTTAGGACCCTGGACAGAAACAGGCTACACCTTC
CDR3 protein: CASSLGPWTETGYTF

D gene: -
CDR3 length: 14
clone size: -
J gene: TRBJ2-3
V gene: TRBV5-1
CDR3 DNA: TGCGCCAGCAGCTTGGAACAGATCACAGATACGCAGTATTTT
CDR3 protein: CASSLEQITDTQYF

D gene: -
CDR3 length: 13
clone size: -
J gene: TRBJ1-2
V gene: TRBV6-5
CDR3 DNA: TGTGCCAGCAGCGCCCGGCCAAAGGGTCCCAAAACCTTC
CDR3 protein: CASSARPKGPKTF

D gene: TRBD2
CDR3 length: 17
clone size: -
J gene: TRBJ2-3
V gene: TRBV9
CDR3 DNA: TGTGCCAGCAGCCCTCGACTAGCGGGAGGGGACACAGATACGCAGTATTTT
CDR3 protein: CASSPRLAGGDTDTQYF

D gene: -
CDR3 length: 13
clone size: once
J gene: TRBJ2-5
V gene: TRBV28
CDR3 DNA: TGTGCCAGCCACCGGCCGGGGCAAGAGACCCAGTACTTC
CDR3 protein: CASHRPGQETQYF

D gene: TRBD1
CDR3 length: 14
clone size: -
J gene: TRBJ1-3
V gene: TRBV12-5
CDR3 DNA: TGTGCTAGTGGCCCGCGACAGGGACAGAACACCATATATTTT
CDR3 protein: CASGPRQGQNTIYF

D gene: -
CDR3 length: 17
clone size: -
J gene: TRBJ2-2
V gene: TRBV4-1
CDR3 DNA: TGCGCCAGCAGCACCCCTCGGGTGAGCAGGAACACCGGGGAGCTGTTTTTT
CDR3 protein: CASSTPRVSRNTGELFF

D gene: -
CDR3 length: 16
clone size: -
J gene: TRBJ2-3
V gene: TRBV5-1
CDR3 DNA: TGCGCCAGCAGCCCCCGTTCGGGACTTAACACAGATACGCAGTATTTT
CDR3 protein: CASSPRSGLNTDTQYF

D gene: TRBD1
CDR3 length: 15
clone size: -
J gene: TRBJ1-3
V gene: TRBV29-1
CDR3 DNA: TGCAGCGTTGTTTGGACAGGGAGGCCTGGAAACACCATATATTTT
CDR3 protein: CSVVWTGRPGNTIYF

D gene: -
CDR3 length: 17
clone size: -
J gene: TRBJ1-5
V gene: TRBV7-8
CDR3 DNA: TGTGCCAGCAGCTCGTACAGGGTAATGTATAGCAATCAGCCCCAGCATTTT
CDR3 protein: CASSSYRVMYSNQPQHF

D gene: TRBD1
CDR3 length: 14
clone size: -
J gene: TRBJ2-1
V gene: TRBV5-1
CDR3 DNA: TGCGCCAGCAGCTTGGCCCCCGAAAGGGGGCAGCAGTTCTTC
CDR3 protein: CASSLAPERGQQFF

D gene: -
CDR3 length: 15
clone size: -
J gene: TRBJ2-1
V gene: TRBV5-1
CDR3 DNA: TGCGCCAGCAGCTTCCCGACGAGGCAAGGCAATGAGCAGTTCTTC
CDR3 protein: CASSFPTRQGNEQFF

D gene: -
CDR3 length: 12
clone size: -
J gene: TRBJ2-1
V gene: TRBV28
CDR3 DNA: TGTGCCAGCAGGGAGGGGGGGAGTGAGCAGTTCTTC
CDR3 protein: CASREGGSEQFF

D gene: -
CDR3 length: 15
clone size: -
J gene: TRBJ1-1
V gene: TRBV19
CDR3 DNA: TGTGCCAGTAGTATACTGAGCCCCTTGGGCACTGAAGCTTTCTTT
CDR3 protein: CASSILSPLGTEAFF

D gene: -
CDR3 length: 14
clone size: -
J gene: TRBJ2-7
V gene: TRBV6-1
CDR3 DNA: TGTGCCAGCAGTGAAGAGGCCCGGTACTACGAGCAGTACTTC
CDR3 protein: CASSEEARYYEQYF

D gene: -
CDR3 length: 14
clone size: -
J gene: TRBJ2-3
V gene: TRBV18
CDR3 DNA: TGTGCCAGCTCACCGTTCTTCGATCGCGATACGCAGTATTTT
CDR3 protein: CASSPFFDRDTQYF

D gene: -
CDR3 length: 12
clone size: -
J gene: TRBJ2-1
V gene: TRBV7-9
CDR3 DNA: TGTGCCAGCAGCTTAGCTAGGGATGAGCAGTTCTTC
CDR3 protein: CASSLARDEQFF

D gene: -
CDR3 length: 15
clone size: -
J gene: TRBJ1-1
V gene: TRBV5-6
CDR3 DNA: TGTGCCAGCAGCTTAGAAGGTCGGCAGAACACTGAAGCTTTCTTT
CDR3 protein: CASSLEGRQNTEAFF

D gene: -
CDR3 length: 15
clone size: once
J gene: TRBJ1-1
V gene: TRBV6-6
CDR3 DNA: TGTGCCAGCGAGCGAGGGACGGCTGCGAACACTGAAGCTTTCTTT
CDR3 protein: CASERGTAANTEAFF

D gene: TRBD2
CDR3 length: 13
clone size: -
J gene: TRBJ2-1
V gene: TRBV7-8
CDR3 DNA: TGTGCCAGCAGCGTGACTAGCGACAATGAGCAGTTCTTC
CDR3 protein: CASSVTSDNEQFF

D gene: -
CDR3 length: 15
clone size: -
J gene: TRBJ1-6
V gene: TRBV19
CDR3 DNA: TGTGCCAGTAGTAAACGGACAGCTCAGAATTCACCCCTCCACTTT
CDR3 protein: CASSKRTAQNSPLHF

D gene: -
CDR3 length: 16
clone size: -
J gene: TRBJ1-4
V gene: TRBV9
CDR3 DNA: TGTGCCAGCAGCGTAGACCCCCACGGAGGTCATGAAAAACTGTTTTTT
CDR3 protein: CASSVDPHGGHEKLFF

D gene: -
CDR3 length: 13
clone size: -
J gene: TRBJ2-3
V gene: TRBV5-1
CDR3 DNA: TGCGCCAGCAGCTTCGGCCAGACAGATACGCAGTATTTT
CDR3 protein: CASSFGQTDTQYF

D gene: -
CDR3 length: 15
clone size: few
J gene: TRBJ1-4
V gene: TRBV4-1
CDR3 DNA: TGCGCCAGCAGCCAACTCAGGGAAACTAATGAAAAACTGTTTTTT
CDR3 protein: CASSQLRETNEKLFF

D gene: TRBD2
CDR3 length: 16
clone size: once
J gene: TRBJ2-4
V gene: TRBV2
CDR3 DNA: TGTGCCAGCAGTGCTGGACTAGCGGGAGCAGGAAACATTCAGTACTTC
CDR3 protein: CASSAGLAGAGNIQYF

D gene: TRBD1
CDR3 length: 14
clone size: -
J gene: TRBJ1-2
V gene: TRBV30
CDR3 DNA: TGTGCCTGGAACCGGGACAGGACGATCTATGGCTACACCTTC
CDR3 protein: CAWNRDRTIYGYTF

D gene: -
CDR3 length: 15
clone size: -
J gene: TRBJ2-7
V gene: TRBV11-2
CDR3 DNA: TGTGCCAGCAGCAAAGCCGGGACGAGCTCTTACGAGCAGTACTTC
CDR3 protein: CASSKAGTSSYEQYF